The sequence of this TCR beta chain was determined in a study of T cells in Graves' hyperthyroidism and ophthalmopathy. Study findings and constraints: Also found in blood were most expanded thyroid clonotypes above 0.001.

This clonotype was observed a few times. Its antigen remains unidentified. RNA transcripts served as the template for amplifying TCR beta CDR3 regions. In the first-round RT-PCR of the TCR CDR3, the HTBI primer set was used. A single record per CDR3 protein comes from TCRdb applying MiXCR to the multiplex PCR reads. The table includes roughly 500,000 distinct CDR3 sequences, roughly 23% detected once. V lost 5 bases and J lost 3, with 13 bases in between. Germline V gives CDR1 SGHTA, CDR2 FQGNSA. The CDR3 spans 14 residues. Sequenced sample: blood. This chain uses TRBV7-2 with TRBJ1-2; D is perhaps TRBD1 (5 bases). This sequence originates from a woman between 65 and 79 years old with Graves' ophthalmopathy. The CDR3, as DNA: TGTGCCAGCAGCCCCACGGGGCTGGACTATGGCTACACCTTC. Its translation is CASSPTGLDYGYTF.